This TCR beta chain emerged from a study of blood T cell repertoires in COVID-19. On the study more broadly: The United States, Italy and Spain provided the acute and convalescent COVID-19 samples. T cells, B-cell-depleted T cells, or PBMCs provided the cDNA or gDNA that served as material.

The V gene's germline CDR1 is SGHDT and CDR2 YYEEEE. The length of the CDR3 is 14 residues. V lost 4 bases, J lost 8 bases, and 9 bases stayed unmatched. In the original processing: Amplification of reference gene primers provided the estimated nucleated cell counts. Assay used: immunoSEQ multiplex PCR; TCRdb lists only in-frame clones, some missing. V and J calls and clone size come straight from that table; D and trimming were deduced from the DNA. This sample has some 140,000 clones, with about four fifths found just once. The sequence was obtained from a woman at least 80 years old with acute or convalescent COVID-19. This chain links TRBV5-6 with TRBJ1-2; 9 nucleotides agree with TRBD1. Source material: peripheral blood. DNA of the CDR3: TGTGCCAGCAGCGATACAGGGGGCGGGTCGGGCTACACCTTC. As protein: CASSDTGGGSGYTF.